This T cell receptor (beta chain) was sequenced for a study of T cell responses to AZD1222 COVID-19 vaccine. The overall study: Second doses that came at about 4 or about 12 weeks were put together. Study results and limitations: Two doses of AZD1222 preceded a rise in Spike-specific TCR breadth and depth. Spike-wide vaccine-associated CD4 TCRs dominated at 160-218 and 743-854. In the spike-specific TCR repertoire, nearly half reportedly target unmutated variant regions.

Comment on this clone: Its specificity is not known.

Clones were sequenced by immunoSEQ multiplex PCR, and TCRdb holds only the in-frame ones, with some missing. The sample holds some 140,000 clones, roughly nine tenths seen once. The source material was peripheral blood, sampled on day 0 of AZD1222 vaccination. This clonotype was sampled from an adult in good health.

CDR3 coding DNA: TGCGCCAGCAGCCAAGATCGAGGGAACGAGCAGTACTTC. It is translated as CASSQDRGNEQYF. J is TRBJ2-7 and V is TRBV4-3; D perhaps matches TRBD2 (5 bases). The V gene's germline CDR1 is LGHNA and CDR2 YSLEER. This CDR3 spans 13 amino acids. V lost 0 bases to trimming and J lost 5 bases, with 8 bases between them.